This T cell receptor beta chain emerged from a study of identical twins. This clonotype was picked up a small number of times. Its specificity is unknown. The germline V gene encodes CDR1 LGHNA and CDR2 YSLEER. This CDR3 spans 15 amino acids. The trim removed 4 bases at V and 3 bases at J, leaving 3 bases unmatched. Broader study findings: Partly confounded zero-insertion analyses could result from invariant MAIT and iNKT cells.

TCRdb passed the 5' RACE reads through MiXCR, listing each CDR3 protein once. Of about 470,000 distinct CDR3 sequences in the sample, around 24% were seen once. This same sample was also taken into another study, of T cells expressing NK-cell markers.

Material: CD4+ T cells sorted from blood. The chain links TRBV4-3 to TRBJ2-1; 10 nucleotides line up with TRBD1. The sequence was obtained from a woman under 30 in good health. In DNA, the CDR3 is TGCGCCAGCAGCCGGGACAGGGGATTCTACAATGAGCAGTTCTTC. Its protein is CASSRDRGFYNEQFF.